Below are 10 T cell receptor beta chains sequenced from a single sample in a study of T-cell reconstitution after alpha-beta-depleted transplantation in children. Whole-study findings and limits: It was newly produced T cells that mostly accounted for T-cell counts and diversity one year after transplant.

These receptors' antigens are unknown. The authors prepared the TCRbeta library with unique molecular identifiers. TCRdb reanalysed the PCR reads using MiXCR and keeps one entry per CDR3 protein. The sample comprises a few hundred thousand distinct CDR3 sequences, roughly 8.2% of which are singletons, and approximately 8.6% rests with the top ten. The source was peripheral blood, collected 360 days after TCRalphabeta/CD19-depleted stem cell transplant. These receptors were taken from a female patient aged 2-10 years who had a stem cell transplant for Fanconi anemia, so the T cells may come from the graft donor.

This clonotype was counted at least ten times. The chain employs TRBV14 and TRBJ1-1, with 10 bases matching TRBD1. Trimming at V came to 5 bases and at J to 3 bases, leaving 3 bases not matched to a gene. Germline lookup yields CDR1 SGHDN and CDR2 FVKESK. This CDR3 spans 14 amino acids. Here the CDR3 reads CASSTGTGDTEAFF. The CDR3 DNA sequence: TGTGCCAGCAGCACCGGGACAGGGGACACTGAAGCTTTCTTT.

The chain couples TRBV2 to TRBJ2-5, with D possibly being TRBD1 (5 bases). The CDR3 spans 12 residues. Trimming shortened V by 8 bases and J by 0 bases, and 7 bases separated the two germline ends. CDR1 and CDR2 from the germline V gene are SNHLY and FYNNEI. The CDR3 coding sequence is TGTGCCAGCGAAGGGGACCAAGAGACCCAGTACTTC. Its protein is CASEGDQETQYF. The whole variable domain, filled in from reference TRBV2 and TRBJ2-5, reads EPEVTQTPSHQVTQMGQEVILRCVPISNHLYFYWYRQILGQKVEFLVSFYNNEISEKSEIFDDQFSVERPDGSNFTLKIRSTKLEDSAMYFCASEGDQETQYFGPGTRLLVL.

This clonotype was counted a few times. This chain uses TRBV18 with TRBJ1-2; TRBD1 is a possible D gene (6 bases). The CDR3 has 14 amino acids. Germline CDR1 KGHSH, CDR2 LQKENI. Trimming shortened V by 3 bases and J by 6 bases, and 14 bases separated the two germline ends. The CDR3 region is CASSPGTGFNGYTF. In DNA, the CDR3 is TGTGCCAGCTCACCGGGAACAGGGTTTAATGGCTACACCTTC.

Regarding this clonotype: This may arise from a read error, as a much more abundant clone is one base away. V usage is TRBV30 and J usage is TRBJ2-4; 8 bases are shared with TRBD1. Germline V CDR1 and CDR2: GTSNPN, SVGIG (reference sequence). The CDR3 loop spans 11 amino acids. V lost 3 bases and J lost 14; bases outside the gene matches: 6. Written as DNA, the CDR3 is TGTGCCTGGAGCCAGGGGGCTGATAAGTACTTC. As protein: CAWSQGADKYF.

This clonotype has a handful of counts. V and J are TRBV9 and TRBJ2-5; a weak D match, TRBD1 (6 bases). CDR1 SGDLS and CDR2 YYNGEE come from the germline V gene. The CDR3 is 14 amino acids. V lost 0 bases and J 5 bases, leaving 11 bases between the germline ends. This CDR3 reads CASSVVGAGETQYF. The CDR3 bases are TGTGCCAGCAGCGTAGTGGGGGCCGGGGAGACCCAGTACTTC. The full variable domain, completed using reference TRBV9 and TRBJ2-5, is DSGVTQTPKHLITATGQRVTLRCSPRSGDLSVYWYQQSLDQGLQFLIQYYNGEERAKGNILERFSAQQFPDLHSELNLSSLELGDSALYFCASSVVGAGETQYFGPGTRLLVL.

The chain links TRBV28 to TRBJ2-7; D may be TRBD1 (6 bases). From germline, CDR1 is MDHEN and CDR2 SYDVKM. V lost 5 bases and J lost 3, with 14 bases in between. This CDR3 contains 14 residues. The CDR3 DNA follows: TGTGCCAGCAGTCCCCGGACAGAAAACTACGAGCAGTACGTC. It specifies CASSPRTENYEQYV.

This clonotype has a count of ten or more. This chain's CDR3 is CASSLLGGKETQYF. CDR3 sequence (DNA): TGTGCCAGCAGTTTACTGGGAGGCAAAGAGACCCAGTACTTC. The chain has TRBV28 and TRBJ2-5, with a possible D match to TRBD2 (6 bases). Germline V gene sequence: CDR1 MDHEN, CDR2 SYDVKM. CDR3 length: 14 amino acids. The germline V and J ends were trimmed by 2 bases and 3 bases, with 10 bases remaining between them.

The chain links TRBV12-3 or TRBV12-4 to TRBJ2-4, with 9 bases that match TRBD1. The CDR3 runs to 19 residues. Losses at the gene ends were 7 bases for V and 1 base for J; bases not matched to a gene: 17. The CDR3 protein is CASTSSSGQGFAAKNIQYF. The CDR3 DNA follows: TGTGCCAGCACTTCATCCTCGGGACAGGGATTCGCGGCCAAAAACATTCAGTACTTC.

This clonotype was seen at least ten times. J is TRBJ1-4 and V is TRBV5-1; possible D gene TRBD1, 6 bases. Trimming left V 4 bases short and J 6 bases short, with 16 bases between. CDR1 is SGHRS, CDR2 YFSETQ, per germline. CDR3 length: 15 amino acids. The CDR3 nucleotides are TGCGCCAGCAGCGACCAGGGGCCCCGAGATGAAAAACTGTTTTTT. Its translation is CASSDQGPRDEKLFF.

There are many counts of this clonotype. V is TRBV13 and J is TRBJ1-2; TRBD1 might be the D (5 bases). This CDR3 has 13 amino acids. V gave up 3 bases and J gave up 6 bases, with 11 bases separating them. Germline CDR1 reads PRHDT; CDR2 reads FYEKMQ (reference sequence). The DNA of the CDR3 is TGTGCCAGCAGCTTTGTTGGGGGGGATGGCTACACCTTC. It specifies CASSFVGGDGYTF.